One and the same sample provided the 32 T cell receptor beta chains below, sequenced in a study of cytomegalovirus exposure and HLA in healthy donors. TCRdb keeps only in-frame clones here, not all; method: immunoSEQ multiplex PCR. The sample contains 200,000 to 250,000 clones, 80% to 90% of which appear only once. Sample: PBMCs. These receptors all come from a woman aged 18-29 years in good health and CMV-seropositive.

The chain employs TRBV6-1 and TRBJ2-1; weak D call: TRBD1 (6 bases). The germline CDR1 and CDR2 sequences are MNHNS and SASEGT. The CDR3 totals 17 residues. Between the trimmed V and J ends, which lost 1 base and 0 bases, there was a span of 13 bases. CDR3 residues: CASSEVGAPSSYNEQFF. CDR3 nucleotides: TGTGCCAGCAGTGAAGTGGGGGCGCCAAGCTCCTACAATGAGCAGTTCTTC.

The V and J genes are TRBV27 and TRBJ2-7; D remains unclear. The germline gives CDR1 MNHEY, CDR2 SMNVEV (reference sequence). V lost 7 bases and J lost 2, with 12 bases in between. The CDR3 is 13 residues long. The CDR3 DNA follows: TGTGCCAGCAAGGCAGGTGGAACCTACGAGCAGTACTTC. It specifies CASKAGGTYEQYF.

V and J are TRBV6-1 and TRBJ1-2; TRBD1 agrees at 11 bases. Trimming at V came to 10 bases and at J to 5 bases, leaving 6 bases not matched to a gene. The CDR3 runs 13 residues. CDR1 MNHNS and CDR2 SASEGT come from the germline V gene. The CDR3: CANRDRGNYGYTF. CDR3 in DNA: TGTGCCAACCGGGACAGGGGGAATTATGGCTACACCTTC.

The chain carries TRBV28 and TRBJ2-5; 10 nucleotides match TRBD2. CDR1 and CDR2 (germline): MDHEN, SYDVKM. This CDR3 is 15 amino acids long. V shed 4 bases and J 4 bases; nucleotides not matched to a gene: 6. CDR3 bases: TGTGCCAGCAGTTCCCGTCTAGCGGGAGTAGAGACCCAGTACTTC. Encoded protein: CASSSRLAGVETQYF.

The CDR3 region has the DNA TGTGCCAGCAGTTTAACTAGCGGGGTCTCCTACAATGAGCAGTTCTTC. Its translation: CASSLTSGVSYNEQFF. The chain joins TRBV9 to TRBJ2-1, with TRBD2 matching 10 bases. There are 16 residues in the CDR3. Germline CDR1 SGDLS, CDR2 YYNGEE. With 5 bases clipped from V and 0 bases from J, the junction kept 5 bases outside the gene matches.

The V gene is TRBV2, the J gene TRBJ2-2; TRBD2 is a possible D gene (5 bases). This CDR3 region has 14 residues. V gave up 6 bases and J gave up 2 bases, with 10 bases separating them. In germline, CDR1 is SNHLY, CDR2 FYNNEI. The CDR3 sequence: CASSRTDNTGELFF. CDR3 nucleotide sequence: TGTGCCAGCAGCCGGACTGACAACACCGGGGAGCTGTTTTTT.

This clone was detected once. V gene TRBV6-5 combines with J gene TRBJ2-1, with 10 bases matching TRBD2. Germline CDR1 is MNHEY and CDR2 is SVGAGI. The junction had 11 bases not matched to a gene; V was cut back by 8 bases and J by 7 bases. CDR3 size: 15 residues. The CDR3 here is CASHPGLAIGNEQFF. The CDR3 DNA follows: TGTGCCAGCCACCCGGGACTAGCGATTGGGAATGAGCAGTTCTTC.

This clone was recorded once. This rearrangement joins TRBV30 to TRBJ2-4; the D gene is possibly TRBD2 (5 bases). The V gene's germline CDR1 is GTSNPN and CDR2 SVGIG (reference sequence). V lost 0 bases to trimming and J lost 9 bases, with 12 bases between them. CDR3 size: 13 residues. CDR3: CAWSVSFEGIQYF. The CDR3 nucleotides are TGTGCCTGGAGTGTTAGCTTTGAGGGCATTCAGTACTTC.

V gene TRBV29-1 combines with J gene TRBJ1-5, with no clear D. CDR1 is SQVTM, CDR2 ANQGSEA, per germline. The CDR3 runs to 14 residues. Trimming left V 0 bases short and J 7 bases short, with 13 bases between. The CDR3 DNA follows: TGCAGCGTTGAAGATCTTCGGGAGTTACAGCCCCAGCATTTT. This gives the protein CSVEDLRELQPQHF.

This clone came up once. The genes are TRBV19 and TRBJ2-7; no clear D gene. Germline V gene sequence: CDR1 LNHDA, CDR2 SQIVND (reference sequence). The V end lost 0 bases, the J end lost 4 bases, and 13 bases lay between the germline ends. The length of the CDR3 is 15 residues. CDR3 residues: CASSIDQSQLYEQYF. CDR3 in DNA: TGTGCCAGTAGTATAGATCAGTCACAGCTTTACGAGCAGTACTTC.

The J gene is TRBJ2-1, the V gene TRBV11-2; TRBD2 agrees at 9 bases. This CDR3 comprises 15 residues. The V segment lost 1 base and the J segment 4 bases; nucleotides outside the gene matches: 2. Looked up from germline, CDR1 is SGHAT and CDR2 is FQNNGV. This CDR3 reads CASSLGGRGYNEQFF. The CDR3 nucleotides are TGTGCCAGCAGCTTAGGCGGGAGGGGATACAATGAGCAGTTCTTC.

The chain uses TRBV2 and TRBJ2-7; 13 bases match TRBD2. The CDR3 loop spans 16 amino acids. Germline values: CDR1 SNHLY, CDR2 FYNNEI. V dropped 1 base and J dropped 6; count of bases not matched to a gene: 6. This CDR3 is CASSEEGLAGSREQYF. DNA of the CDR3: TGTGCCAGCAGTGAAGAGGGACTAGCGGGAAGTCGCGAGCAGTACTTC.

The chain carries TRBV5-4 and TRBJ2-4, with D tentatively TRBD2 (5 bases). V was shortened by 3 bases and J by 6 bases, with 13 bases between the two germline ends. CDR3 length: 14 residues. Germline V CDR1 and CDR2: SGHNT, YYREEE (reference sequence). CDR3 sequence: CASSSPGWANIQYF. CDR3 DNA sequence: TGTGCCAGCAGCTCCCCGGGGTGGGCAAACATTCAGTACTTC.

This clone has ten or more counts. This chain links TRBV6-4 with TRBJ2-3, with 12 bases identical to TRBD2. The ends lost 2 bases at V and 7 bases at J; junction bases unmatched: 4. CDR3 size: 15 residues. CDR1 and CDR2 from the germline V gene are MRHNA and SNTAGT. This CDR3 reads CASSDLAGGQNTQYF. CDR3 DNA: TGTGCCAGCAGTGACCTAGCGGGAGGGCAAAATACGCAGTATTTT.

V is TRBV7-2 and J is TRBJ2-7; 7 bases agree with TRBD1. The V gene end was trimmed by 1 base and the J gene end by 6 bases; junction bases not matched to a gene: 9. The CDR3 spans 15 residues. The V gene's germline CDR1 is SGHTA and CDR2 FQGNSA. The DNA for the CDR3 is TGTGCCAGCAGCTTAGAGTGGGACAGACTCTTCGAGCAGTACTTC. Protein sequence: CASSLEWDRLFEQYF.

This rearrangement joins TRBV9 to TRBJ2-1; D uncertain. The CDR3 runs to 11 residues. Germline lookup yields CDR1 SGDLS and CDR2 YYNGEE. V lost 2 bases and J 6 bases, leaving 3 bases between the germline ends. The DNA for the CDR3 is TGTGCCAGCAGCGTTAGCAATGAGCAGTTCTTC. It translates to CASSVSNEQFF. Supplemented by reference TRBV9 and TRBJ2-1, the full variable domain reads DSGVTQTPKHLITATGQRVTLRCSPRSGDLSVYWYQQSLDQGLQFLIQYYNGEERAKGNILERFSAQQFPDLHSELNLSSLELGDSALYFCASSVSNEQFFGPGTRLTVL.

J is TRBJ1-2 and V is TRBV2; no firm D call. The V end was cut by 6 bases, the J end by 6 bases, with 14 bases between. The germline V gene encodes CDR1 SNHLY and CDR2 FYNNEI. The CDR3 extends over 13 amino acids. The DNA of the CDR3 is TGTGCCAGCAGCTCATCCGAGGGCAATGGCTACACCTTC. Translated: CASSSSEGNGYTF. Filled out from reference TRBV2 and TRBJ1-2, the complete variable domain reads EPEVTQTPSHQVTQMGQEVILRCVPISNHLYFYWYRQILGQKVEFLVSFYNNEISEKSEIFDDQFSVERPDGSNFTLKIRSTKLEDSAMYFCASSSSEGNGYTFGSGTRLTVV.

This clone has a handful of counts. This chain joins TRBV2 and TRBJ1-5, with TRBD1 matching over 10 bases. Trimming at V came to 6 bases and at J to 7 bases, leaving 9 bases not matched to a gene. The CDR3 has 15 residues. CDR1 is SNHLY, CDR2 FYNNEI, per germline. The CDR3 reads CASRAGTGVYQPQHF. The CDR3 coding sequence is TGTGCCAGCAGGGCCGGGACAGGGGTCTACCAGCCCCAGCATTTT.

The chain couples TRBV15 to TRBJ2-7; 8 bases are shared with TRBD2. The J segment lost 5 bases and the V segment lost 0 bases, leaving 3 bases of the junction unmatched. The germline CDR1 and CDR2 sequences are LNHNV and YYDKDF (reference sequence). The CDR3 extends over 14 amino acids. The CDR3: CATSRESGGDEQYF. CDR3 in DNA: TGTGCCACCAGCAGAGAAAGCGGGGGCGACGAGCAGTACTTC.

This chain links TRBV23-1 with TRBJ1-5; tentatively, D is TRBD1 (5 bases). TRBV23-1 counts as an open reading frame of uncertain function. The CDR3 has 14 residues. Trimming shortened V by 6 bases and J by 4 bases, and 13 bases separated the two germline ends. The CDR3 nucleotides are TGCGCCAGCAGCCACCAGGGTGGGAATCAGCCCCAGCATTTT. Translation gives CASSHQGGNQPQHF.

The rearrangement joins TRBV4-1 to TRBJ1-3, with D uncertain. The V gene's germline CDR1 is MGHRA and CDR2 YSYEKL. Trimming stripped 1 base from V and 4 bases from J, with 11 bases between. The CDR3 sequence is 15 residues long. The CDR3 sequence: CASSQGAWSGNTIYF. The CDR3 DNA is TGCGCCAGCAGCCAAGGGGCATGGTCGGGAAACACCATATATTTT.

On this clone itself: The germline gene is not matched at one end of the junction; a read error may be the cause. The CDR3 DNA follows: TGTGCTAGCAGCTCCAGGGGACTACCGCTAGACTCCTACGAGCAGTACTTC. It specifies CASSSRGLPLDSYEQYF. This rearrangement joins TRBV7-7 to TRBJ2-7; possibly TRBD2 for D (7 bases). The V gene's germline CDR1 is SSHAT and CDR2 FNYEAQ (reference sequence). This CDR3 has 17 amino acids. Supplemented by reference TRBV7-7 and TRBJ2-7, the full variable domain reads GAGVSQSPRYKVTKRGQDVTLRCDPISSHATLYWYQQALGQGPEFLTYFNYEAQPDKSGLPSDRFSAERPEGSISTLTIQRTEQRDSAMYRCASSSRGLPLDSYEQYFGPGTRLTVT.

The table lists this clone with a count of one. The chain recombines TRBV7-3 with TRBJ2-2, with 8 positions matching TRBD2. V dropped 0 bases and J dropped 6; count of bases not matched to a gene: 3. The length of the CDR3 is 15 residues. CDR1 and CDR2 (germline): SGHTA, FQGTGA. The CDR3 is CASSLTLAAPGELFF. DNA for the CDR3: TGTGCCAGCAGCTTAACACTAGCGGCCCCCGGGGAGCTGTTTTTT.

The V and J genes are TRBV29-1 and TRBJ2-5; TRBD2 matches at 8 bases. Losses at the gene ends were 3 bases for V and 1 base for J; bases not matched to a gene: 7. Per the germline V gene, CDR1 is SQVTM and CDR2 is ANQGSEA. The CDR3 is 15 amino acids. The CDR3 loop reads CSVEPGLGFQETQYF. CDR3 nucleotides: TGCAGCGTTGAGCCGGGACTAGGGTTCCAAGAGACCCAGTACTTC.

The chain couples TRBV5-1 to TRBJ2-5; a weak D match, TRBD1 (5 bases). This CDR3 comprises 14 residues. V lost 0 bases and J lost 5, with 11 bases in between. Germline CDR1 is SGHRS and CDR2 is YFSETQ. The CDR3 DNA reads TGCGCCAGCAGCTTGGTGCAGGGTCGGGAGACCCAGTACTTC. It specifies CASSLVQGRETQYF.

This chain joins TRBV6-1 and TRBJ2-5, with D perhaps matching TRBD1 (5 bases). This CDR3 has 14 amino acids. V was trimmed by 6 bases and J by 2 bases, leaving 13 bases between them. The germline V gene has CDR1 MNHNS and CDR2 SASEGT. The CDR3, as DNA: TGTGCCAGCAGCCTGGGAACAGGTCAAGAGACCCAGTACTTC. It encodes CASSLGTGQETQYF.

The rearrangement links TRBV28 to TRBJ1-5, with TRBD1 matching over 7 bases. Germline lookup yields CDR1 MDHEN and CDR2 SYDVKM. V trimming: 6 bases; J trimming: 7 bases; junction bases outside the gene matches: 15. The CDR3 has 16 amino acids. DNA for the CDR3: TGTGCCAGCAGCCCTTCGACAGGGTGGGCAGACCAGCCCCAGCATTTT. Translating it yields CASSPSTGWADQPQHF.

In this sample, this clone turned up a few times. The V gene is TRBV5-1, the J gene TRBJ1-1; D is unresolved. The CDR3 contains 14 residues. Germline assignment: CDR1 SGHRS and CDR2 YFSETQ. Trimming removed 0 bases at V and 5 bases at J, with 11 bases between. As DNA, the CDR3 is TGCGCCAGCAGCTTGGGATTCGAGGGTACTGAAGCTTTCTTT. This codes for CASSLGFEGTEAFF. The full variable domain, with the rest looked up from reference TRBV5-1 and TRBJ1-1, is KAGVTQTPRYLIKTRGQQVTLSCSPISGHRSVSWYQQTPGQGLQFLFEYFSETQRNKGNFPGRFSGRQFSNSRSEMNVSTLELGDSALYLCASSLGFEGTEAFFGQGTRLTVV.

The chain combines TRBV4-1 with TRBJ2-4, with 7 bases identical to TRBD1. CDR3 length equals 17 residues. V was pared by 4 bases and J by 2 bases, with 11 bases of the junction left unmatched. Per the germline V gene, CDR1 is MGHRA and CDR2 is YSYEKL. CDR3 sequence reads: CASSPGPGQSSKNIQYF. CDR3 nucleotide sequence: TGCGCCAGCAGCCCCGGTCCGGGACAGTCGTCCAAAAACATTCAGTACTTC.

The CDR3 spells CASSWADGELFF. CDR3 nucleotides: TGTGCCAGCAGTTGGGCAGACGGGGAGCTGTTTTTT. The chain couples TRBV28 to TRBJ2-2; D call uncertain. The CDR3 loop spans 12 amino acids. Deletions cut 4 bases from V and 7 bases from J, with 7 bases between. Germline V gene lookup returns CDR1 MDHEN and CDR2 SYDVKM.

The gene calls are TRBV27 and TRBJ2-5; 7 positions agree with TRBD1. Germline assignment: CDR1 MNHEY and CDR2 SMNVEV (reference sequence). The CDR3 is 13 residues long. The trim removed 6 bases at V and 4 bases at J, leaving 5 bases unmatched. The CDR3 coding sequence is TGTGCCAGCAGAACGACAGGGCTAGAGACCCAGTACTTC. Translation: CASRTTGLETQYF.

The rearrangement links TRBV6-5 to TRBJ2-3, with D perhaps matching TRBD2 (5 bases). The germline V gene has CDR1 MNHEY and CDR2 SVGAGI. CDR3 length: 13 amino acids. The CDR3 reads CASRPGPGDTQYF. Here the CDR3 DNA reads TGTGCTTCCCGGCCCGGACCGGGGGATACGCAGTATTTT.